This TCR beta chain is drawn from a study of identical twins. Study findings and constraints: Fewer insertions were carried by abundant cord blood beta clonotypes, but none was seen in memory repertoires. The study drew conclusions from cross-sectional statistical analysis, not from following the same donors.

For this clonotype: The antigen is unknown.

CDR1 is MNHNY and CDR2 is SVGAGI in the germline V gene (reference sequence). The CDR3 loop spans 12 amino acids. V lost 8 bases and J 7 bases, leaving 11 bases between the germline ends. A universal primer binding site was introduced by template switching. The final cDNA contained unique molecular identifiers. TCRdb processed the 5' RACE reads anew with MiXCR; each CDR3 protein has one entry. The data contain 1.5 million to 2 million distinct CDR3 sequences, about 30% of them singletons. Source material: cord blood. The chain links TRBV6-6 to TRBJ2-2; D gene ambiguous. The sequence was obtained from a newborn girl in good health. CDR3 residues: CASLGVVGELFF. CDR3 sequence (DNA): TGTGCCAGCCTTGGAGTGGTCGGGGAGCTGTTTTTT.